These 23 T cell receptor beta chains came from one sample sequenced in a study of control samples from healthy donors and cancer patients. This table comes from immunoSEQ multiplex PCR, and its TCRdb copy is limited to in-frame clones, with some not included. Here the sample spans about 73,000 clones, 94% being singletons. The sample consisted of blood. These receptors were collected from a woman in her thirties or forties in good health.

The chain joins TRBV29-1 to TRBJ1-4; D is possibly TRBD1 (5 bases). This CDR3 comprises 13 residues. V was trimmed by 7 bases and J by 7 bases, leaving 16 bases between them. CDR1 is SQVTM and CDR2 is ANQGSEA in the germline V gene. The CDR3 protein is CSADSQGGEKLFF. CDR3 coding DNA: TGCAGCGCAGACAGTCAGGGAGGTGAAAAACTGTTTTTT.

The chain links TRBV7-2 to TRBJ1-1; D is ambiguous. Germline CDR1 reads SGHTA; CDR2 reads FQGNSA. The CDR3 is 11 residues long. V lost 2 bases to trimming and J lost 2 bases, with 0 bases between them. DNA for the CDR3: TGTGCCAGCAGCTTAAACACTGAAGCTTTCTTT. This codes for CASSLNTEAFF.

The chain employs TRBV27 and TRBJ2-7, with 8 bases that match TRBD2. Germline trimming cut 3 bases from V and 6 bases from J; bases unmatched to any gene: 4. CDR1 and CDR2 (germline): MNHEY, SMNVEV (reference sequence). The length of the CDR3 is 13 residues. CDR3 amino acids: CASSLAGGSEQYF. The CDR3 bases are TGTGCCAGCAGTTTGGCGGGGGGTTCCGAGCAGTACTTC.

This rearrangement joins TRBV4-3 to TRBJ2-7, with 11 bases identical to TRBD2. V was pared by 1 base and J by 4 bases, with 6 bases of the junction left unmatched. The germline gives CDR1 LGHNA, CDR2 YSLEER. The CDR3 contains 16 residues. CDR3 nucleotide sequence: TGCGCCAGCAGCCAAGGCCGTCTAGCGGGGGGTTACGAGCAGTACTTC. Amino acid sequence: CASSQGRLAGGYEQYF.

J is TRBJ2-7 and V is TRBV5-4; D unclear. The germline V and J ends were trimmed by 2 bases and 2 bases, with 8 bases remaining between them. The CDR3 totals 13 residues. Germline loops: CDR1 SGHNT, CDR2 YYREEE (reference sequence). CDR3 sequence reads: CASSLPGPYEQYF. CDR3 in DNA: TGTGCCAGCAGCTTACCAGGCCCCTACGAGCAGTACTTC.

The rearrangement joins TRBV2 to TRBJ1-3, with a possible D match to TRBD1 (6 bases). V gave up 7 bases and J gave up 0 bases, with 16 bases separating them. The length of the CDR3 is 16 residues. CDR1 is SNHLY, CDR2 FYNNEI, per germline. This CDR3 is CASTKWRGGSGNTIYF. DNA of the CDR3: TGTGCCAGCACCAAATGGAGAGGGGGCTCTGGAAACACCATATATTTT.

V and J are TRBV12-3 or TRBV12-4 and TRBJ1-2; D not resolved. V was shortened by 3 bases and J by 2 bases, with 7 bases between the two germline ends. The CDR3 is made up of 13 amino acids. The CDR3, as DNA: TGTGCCAGCAGTTTGGCAGAGAACTATGGCTACACCTTC. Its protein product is CASSLAENYGYTF.

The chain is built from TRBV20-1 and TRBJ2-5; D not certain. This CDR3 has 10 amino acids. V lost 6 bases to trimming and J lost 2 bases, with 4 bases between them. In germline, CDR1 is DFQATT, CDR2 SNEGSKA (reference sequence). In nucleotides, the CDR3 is TGCAGTGCCGTTCAAGAGACCCAGTACTTC. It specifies CSAVQETQYF.

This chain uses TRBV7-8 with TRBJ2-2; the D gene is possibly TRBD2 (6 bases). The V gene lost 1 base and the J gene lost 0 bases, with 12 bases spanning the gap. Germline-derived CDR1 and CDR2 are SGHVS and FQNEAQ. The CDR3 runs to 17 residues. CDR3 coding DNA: TGTGCCAGCAGCTTAGGAGGCGGGACGTCGAACACCGGGGAGCTGTTTTTT. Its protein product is CASSLGGGTSNTGELFF.

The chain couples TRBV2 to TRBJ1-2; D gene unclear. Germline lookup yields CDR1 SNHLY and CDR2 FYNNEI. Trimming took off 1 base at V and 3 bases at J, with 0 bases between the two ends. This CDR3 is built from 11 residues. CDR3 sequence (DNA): TGTGCCAGCAGTGAAGACTATGGCTACACCTTC. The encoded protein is CASSEDYGYTF.

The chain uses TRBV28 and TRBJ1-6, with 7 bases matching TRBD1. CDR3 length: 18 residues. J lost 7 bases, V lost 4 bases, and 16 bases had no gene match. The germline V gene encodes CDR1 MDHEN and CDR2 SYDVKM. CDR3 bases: TGTGCCAGCAGTTATCAAGGTGTCCGGGGCAGGGGGAATTCACCCCTCCACTTT. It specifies CASSYQGVRGRGNSPLHF.

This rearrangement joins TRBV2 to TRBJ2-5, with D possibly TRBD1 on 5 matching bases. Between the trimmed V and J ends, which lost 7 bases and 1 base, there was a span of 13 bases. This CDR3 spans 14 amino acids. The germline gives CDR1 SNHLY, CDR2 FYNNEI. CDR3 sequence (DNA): TGTGCCAGCATCATCGGACATCTCCAAGAGACCCAGTACTTC. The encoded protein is CASIIGHLQETQYF.

The CDR3 nucleotides read TGCGCCAGCAGCAAGTCACTAGACCAAGAGACCCAGTACTTC. Its protein product is CASSKSLDQETQYF. The chain joins TRBV5-1 to TRBJ2-5; possibly TRBD2 for D (5 bases). Trimming removed 4 bases at V and 0 bases at J, with 10 bases between. The length of the CDR3 is 14 residues. Per germline, CDR1 SGHRS and CDR2 YFSETQ.

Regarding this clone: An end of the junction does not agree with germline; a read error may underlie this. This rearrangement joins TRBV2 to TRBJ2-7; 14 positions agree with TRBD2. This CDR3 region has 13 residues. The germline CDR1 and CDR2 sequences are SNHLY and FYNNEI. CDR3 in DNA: TGTGGCAGCAGACTAGCGGGAGGGAACGAGCAGTACTTC. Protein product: CGSRLAGGNEQYF.

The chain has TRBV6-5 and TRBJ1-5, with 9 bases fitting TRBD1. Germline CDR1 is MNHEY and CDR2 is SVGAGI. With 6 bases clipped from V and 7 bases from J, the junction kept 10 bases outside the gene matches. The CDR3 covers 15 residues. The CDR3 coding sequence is TGTGCCAGCAGGGACGGACAGGGGTATGGGCAGCCCCAGCATTTT. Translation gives CASRDGQGYGQPQHF.

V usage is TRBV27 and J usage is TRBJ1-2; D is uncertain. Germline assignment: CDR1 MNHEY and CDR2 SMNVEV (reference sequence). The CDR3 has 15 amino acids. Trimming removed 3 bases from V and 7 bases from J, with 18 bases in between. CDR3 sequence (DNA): TGTGCCAGCAGTTTCTCTACAGCTGCACCAGGTGGCTACACCTTC. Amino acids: CASSFSTAAPGGYTF.

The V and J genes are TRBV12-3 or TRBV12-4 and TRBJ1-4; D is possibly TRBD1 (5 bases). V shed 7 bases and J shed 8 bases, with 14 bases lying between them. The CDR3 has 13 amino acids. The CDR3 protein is CASTHTRGEKLFF. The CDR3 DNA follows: TGTGCCAGCACTCATACTCGGGGGGAAAAACTGTTTTTT.

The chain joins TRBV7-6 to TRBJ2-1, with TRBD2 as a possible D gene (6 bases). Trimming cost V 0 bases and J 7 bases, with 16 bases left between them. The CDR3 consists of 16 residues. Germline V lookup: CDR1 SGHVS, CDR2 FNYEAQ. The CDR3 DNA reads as TGTGCCAGCAGCTTAGCGGGCGGGAATATTGAGAATGAGCAGTTCTTC. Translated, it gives CASSLAGGNIENEQFF.

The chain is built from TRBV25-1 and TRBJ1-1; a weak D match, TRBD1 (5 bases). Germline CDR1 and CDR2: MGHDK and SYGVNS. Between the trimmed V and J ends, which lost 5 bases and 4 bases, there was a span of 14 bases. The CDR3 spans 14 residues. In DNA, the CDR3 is TGTGCCAGCAGTAGTCGGGGGAACGGCACTGAAGCTTTCTTT. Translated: CASSSRGNGTEAFF.

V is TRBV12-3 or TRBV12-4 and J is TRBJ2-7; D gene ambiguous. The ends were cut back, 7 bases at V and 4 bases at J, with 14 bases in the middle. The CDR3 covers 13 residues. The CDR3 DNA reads TGTGCCAGCACCCGGTCGGTATTGTACGAGCAGTACTTC. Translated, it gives CASTRSVLYEQYF.

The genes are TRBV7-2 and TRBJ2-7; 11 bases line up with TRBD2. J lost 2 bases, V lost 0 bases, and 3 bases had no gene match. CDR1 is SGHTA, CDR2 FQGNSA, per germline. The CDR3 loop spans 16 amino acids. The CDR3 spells CASSLAVSGGAYEQYF. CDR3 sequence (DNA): TGTGCCAGCAGCTTAGCGGTTAGCGGGGGGGCCTACGAGCAGTACTTC.

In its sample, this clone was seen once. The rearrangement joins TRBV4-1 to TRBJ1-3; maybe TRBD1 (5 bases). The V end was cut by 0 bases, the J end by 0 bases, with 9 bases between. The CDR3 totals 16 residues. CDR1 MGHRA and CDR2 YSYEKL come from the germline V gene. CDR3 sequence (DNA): TGCGCCAGCAGCCAAGATCATGGGGGCTCTGGAAACACCATATATTTT. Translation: CASSQDHGGSGNTIYF.

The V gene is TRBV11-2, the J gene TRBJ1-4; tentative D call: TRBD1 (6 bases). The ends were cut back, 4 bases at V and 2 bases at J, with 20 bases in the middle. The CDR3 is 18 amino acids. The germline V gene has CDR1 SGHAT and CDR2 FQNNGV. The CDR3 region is CASSSHPTGFSTNEKLFF. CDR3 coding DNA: TGTGCCAGCAGCTCCCACCCCACAGGGTTTTCGACTAATGAAAAACTGTTTTTT.